This TCR beta chain was captured by sequencing in a study of identical twins. Whole-study findings and limits: Where beta out-of-frame sequences were concerned, excess twin sharing was weaker.

Template switching supplied a universal primer site; unique molecular identifiers were carried on the cDNA. TCRdb reprocessed the 5' RACE reads with MiXCR, giving one entry per CDR3 protein. The profile covers 250,000 to 300,000 distinct CDR3 sequences, with over 8.5% appearing a single time and 6% to 8.5% taken by the ten largest. Worth noting for this clonotype: Its cognate antigen is unknown.

The CDR3 has 12 residues. With 5 bases removed from V and 1 base from J, the gap between germline ends came to 6 bases. The V gene's germline CDR1 is SGHVS and CDR2 FQNEAQ. This sample was also put to use in a study of yellow fever vaccine responses in identical twins. As that report states: Twins' vaccine T cell responses were reported to seem partly convergent and partly personalized.

This clonotype was sampled from a woman between 18 and 29 years old in good health. The chain combines TRBV7-8 with TRBJ2-7; D might be TRBD2 (6 bases). The specimen sequenced was CD8+ T cells sorted from blood. DNA of the CDR3: TGTGCCAGCAGCGGGGGGTCCTACGAGCAGTACTTC. Residues: CASSGGSYEQYF.